This T cell receptor beta chain was identified in a study of molecular identifiers for immune sequencing clone quantification. The study, taken as a whole, reports: Among under 1.1 million naive cells, spiked Jurkat TCR RNA from a single cell was reportedly detectable. Molecules of identical TCR sharing a barcode could underestimate highly expanded clone sizes.

The sample holds many counts of this clonotype. Its antigen is still unknown. Sorting defined naive CD8 T cells as CD8+CD4-CCR7+CD45RA+. From germline, CDR1 is PRHDT and CDR2 FYEKMQ (reference sequence). CDR3 length: 13 amino acids. Trimming cost V 4 bases and J 1 base, with 7 bases left between them. TCRdb itself ran the PCR reads through MiXCR, one entry per CDR3 protein. This sample yields about 63,000 distinct CDR3 sequences, of which approximately 18% are seen a single time; around 1.4% belongs to the top ten. The sequence derives from a human donor in good health. Some libraries in this study had Jurkat cell RNA spiked in. The rearrangement links TRBV13 to TRBJ1-1, with D unclear. The sample taken for sequencing was naive CD8+ T cells from blood, with Jurkat cell RNA spiked in. Documented subset: FACS-sorted CD8+CD4-CCR7+CD45RA+ naive T cells. The CDR3, as DNA: TGTGCCAGCAGCTGGGGTAAGAACACTGAAGCTTTCTTT. Translating it yields CASSWGKNTEAFF. Supplemented by reference TRBV13 and TRBJ1-1, the full variable domain reads AAGVIQSPRHLIKEKRETATLKCYPIPRHDTVYWYQQGPGQDPQFLISFYEKMQSDKGSIPDRFSAQQFSDYHSELNMSSLELGDSALYFCASSWGKNTEAFFGQGTRLTVV.